The 10 T cell receptor beta chains below all came from one sample that was sequenced in a study of TET2 disruption in CD19-targeted CAR T cells. These receptors have no identified antigens. This table comes from immunoSEQ multiplex PCR, and its TCRdb copy is limited to in-frame clones, with some not included. Here the sample table reports under 30,000 clones. As to treatment: autologous CTL019 cells: CD19 CAR with 4-1BB and CD3 zeta domains. The material sequenced was CD8- CAR+ T cells sorted from cultured blood T cells, taken for CD19 CAR T cell therapy. Regarding subset: CD8-negative CAR-positive T cells from the infusion product. These receptors all come from a man aged 65 to 79 with chronic lymphocytic leukemia.

As to this clone: The read finishes 3 residues shy of the CDR3 end, and the germline J gene is used to complete it. The chain is built from TRBV10-3 and TRBJ2-3; 8 nucleotides align to TRBD1. V lost 2 bases to trimming and J lost 2 bases; unmatched junction nucleotides: 6. Per germline, CDR1 ENHRY and CDR2 SYGVKD. CDR3 length: 16 amino acids. The CDR3 DNA, read in part, is TGTGCCATCAGTGAGCCGGGACAGGCGGTCACAGATACG. It specifies CAISEPGQAVTDT. The whole CDR3 protein is CAISEPGQAVTDTQYF.

Concerning this clone: The DNA ends 3 residues before the CDR3 does, and the rest of the CDR3 is filled in from the germline J gene. The sample carries other DNA sequences with the same CDR3. The chain links TRBV7-9 to TRBJ1-3; D gene uncertain. This CDR3 comprises 15 residues. Per the germline V gene, CDR1 is SEHNR and CDR2 is FQNEAQ (reference sequence). V shed 5 bases and J shed 2 bases, with 13 bases lying between them. The CDR3: CASSPMEGPGNTIYF. Incomplete CDR3 DNA: TGTGCCAGCAGCCCGATGGAGGGCCCTGGAAACACC.

With respect to this clone: The read terminates 3 residues ahead of where the CDR3 ends, so the germline J gene completes it. The rearrangement links TRBV5-4 to TRBJ1-2; 7 bases match TRBD1. The CDR3 loop spans 14 amino acids. Germline V lookup: CDR1 SGHNT, CDR2 YYREEE (reference sequence). The junction had 9 bases not matched to a gene; V was cut back by 6 bases and J by 4 bases. The sequenced CDR3 bases are TGTGCCAGCAACCCTGACAGGGTAGGCTATGGC. Translated, it gives CASNPDRVGYG. The complete CDR3 reads CASNPDRVGYGYTF.

Concerning this clone: The missing CDR3 end, 3 residues past where the read stops, is filled in from the germline J gene. V gene TRBV5-1 combines with J gene TRBJ2-5; maybe TRBD1 (5 bases). Germline V gene sequence: CDR1 SGHRS, CDR2 YFSETQ. V shed 0 bases and J shed 4 bases, with 13 bases lying between them. CDR3 length: 15 amino acids. The CDR3 protein is CASSLDRRTGETQYF. CDR3 bases read: TGCGCCAGCAGCTTGGACAGGCGCACCGGAGAGACC.

Details on this clone: The read stops 3 residues short of the end of the CDR3; the missing end is completed from the germline J gene. This chain uses TRBV10-2 with TRBJ2-1, with TRBD2 identical over 11 bases. The CDR3 loop spans 15 amino acids. V lost 4 bases, J lost 9 bases, and 8 bases stayed unmatched. From germline, CDR1 is WSHSY and CDR2 SAAADI. The CDR3 reads CASSGELAGGGEQFF. The DNA read from the CDR3 is TGCGCCAGCAGTGGAGAGCTAGCGGGGGGAGGTGAG.

With respect to this clone: The read gets to within 3 residues of the CDR3 end, and the germline J gene fills in the rest. The chain couples TRBV4-1 to TRBJ2-5, with 10 bases that match TRBD2. The CDR3 has 17 residues. Per the germline V gene, CDR1 is MGHRA and CDR2 is YSYEKL. V lost 1 base to trimming and J lost 5 bases; unmatched junction nucleotides: 10. Partial CDR3 DNA: TGCGCCAGCAGCCAAGTTGAGCGGGGGGGCGGCGGGGAGACC. Amino acids: CASSQVERGGGGET. The CDR3 in full is CASSQVERGGGGETQYF.

To note about this clone: Sequencing ends 3 residues short of the CDR3 end; the germline J gene provides the rest. The chain links TRBV10-3 to TRBJ1-4; TRBD1 might be the D (5 bases). The germline CDR1 and CDR2 sequences are ENHRY and SYGVKD. The CDR3 length is 15 residues. V gave up 3 bases and J gave up 5 bases, with 13 bases separating them. The CDR3 bases that were read are TGTGCCATCAGTGAAGGAGCCAAGGGGAATGAAAAA. Translation gives CAISEGAKGNEK. In full, the CDR3 reads CAISEGAKGNEKLFF.

Comments on this clone: Sequencing ends 3 residues short of the CDR3 end; the germline J gene provides the rest. The chain joins TRBV29-1 to TRBJ1-5; 7 nucleotides match TRBD1. CDR3 size: 13 residues. V lost 4 bases, J lost 7 bases, and 7 bases stayed unmatched. The germline V gene encodes CDR1 SQVTM and CDR2 ANQGSEA. The sequenced part of the CDR3 DNA is TGCAGCGTTGTTACAGGGGATGGACAGCCC. Translation gives CSVVTGDGQP. The whole CDR3 reads CSVVTGDGQPQHF. Together with reference TRBV29-1 and TRBJ1-5, the CDR3 gives the full variable domain: SAVISQKPSRDICQRGTSLTIQCQVDSQVTMMFWYRQQPGQSLTLIATANQGSEATYESGFVIDKFPISRPNLTFSTLTVSNMSPEDSSIYLCSVVTGDGQPQHFGDGTRLSIL.

Notes on this clone: The CDR3 is cut off 3 residues early in the read; its end comes from the germline J gene. The chain links TRBV11-2 to TRBJ2-4; TRBD1 matches 9 bases. Per the germline V gene, CDR1 is SGHAT and CDR2 is FQNNGV. The CDR3 runs to 14 residues. The CDR3 loop reads CASNQQGAGETQYF. The CDR3 bases that were read are TGTGCCAGCAACCAACAGGGGGCCGGTGAGACT. The full variable domain, its missing parts supplied by reference TRBV11-2 and TRBJ2-4, is EAGVAQSPRYKIIEKRQSVAFWCNPISGHATLYWYQQILGQGPKLLIQFQNNGVVDDSQLPKDRFSAERLKGVDSTLKIQPAKLEDSAVYLCASNQQGAGETQYFGAGTRLSVL.

Turning to this clone: One junction end does not reproduce the germline sequence, and a read error may be involved. With the read ending 3 residues before the CDR3 end, the germline J gene is used to fill in that end. V is TRBV20-1 and J is TRBJ2-4; 10 positions agree with TRBD1. The germline V gene has CDR1 DFQATT and CDR2 SNEGSKA (reference sequence). The CDR3 runs 15 residues. Partial CDR3 DNA: TGCAGTGCAAGAGGACAGGGGGGGTACCAAGAGACT. Amino acids: CSARGQGGYQET. The full CDR3 is CSARGQGGYQETQYF.